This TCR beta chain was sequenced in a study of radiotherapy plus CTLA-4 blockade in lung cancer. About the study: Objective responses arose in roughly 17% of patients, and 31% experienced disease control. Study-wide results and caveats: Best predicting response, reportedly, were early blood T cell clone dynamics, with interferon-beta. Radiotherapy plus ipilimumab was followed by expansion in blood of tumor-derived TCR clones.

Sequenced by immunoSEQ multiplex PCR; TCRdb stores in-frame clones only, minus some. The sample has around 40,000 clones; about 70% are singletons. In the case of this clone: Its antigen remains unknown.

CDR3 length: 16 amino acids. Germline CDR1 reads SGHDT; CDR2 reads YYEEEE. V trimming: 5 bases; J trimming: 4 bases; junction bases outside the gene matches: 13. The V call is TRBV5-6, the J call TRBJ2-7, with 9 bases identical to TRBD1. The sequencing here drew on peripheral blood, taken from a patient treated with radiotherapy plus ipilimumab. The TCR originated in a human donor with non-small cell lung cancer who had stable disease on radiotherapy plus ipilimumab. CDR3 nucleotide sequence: TGTGCCAGCAGGCGAACTCCGGGACAGGGCTTTTACGAGCAGTACTTC. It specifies CASRRTPGQGFYEQYF.